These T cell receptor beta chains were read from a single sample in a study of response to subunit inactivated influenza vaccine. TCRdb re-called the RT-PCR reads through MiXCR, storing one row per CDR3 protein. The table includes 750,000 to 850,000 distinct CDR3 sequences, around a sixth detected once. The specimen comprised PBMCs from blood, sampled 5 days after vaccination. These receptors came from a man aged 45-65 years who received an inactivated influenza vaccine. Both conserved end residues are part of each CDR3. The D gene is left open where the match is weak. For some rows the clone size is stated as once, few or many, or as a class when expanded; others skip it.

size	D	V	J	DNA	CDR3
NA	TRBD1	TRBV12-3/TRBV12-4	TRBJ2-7	TGTGCCAGCAGACGGGACAGGGACGCATACGAGCAGTACTTC	CASRRDRDAYEQYF
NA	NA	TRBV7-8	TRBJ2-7	TGTGCCAGCAGCTTCCGGCCACCCCTCTACGAGCAGTACTTC	CASSFRPPLYEQYF
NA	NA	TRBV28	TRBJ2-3	TGTGCCAGCAACACCAACAGCAGGTATTTT	CASNTNSRYF
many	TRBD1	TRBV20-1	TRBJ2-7	TGCAGTGCTTCCACCGGGACAGGACTTTACGAGCAGTACTTC	CSASTGTGLYEQYF
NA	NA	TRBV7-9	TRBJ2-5	TGTGCCAGCAGCTTTTCCCTGAGGGGCGGGGAGACCCAGTACTTC	CASSFSLRGGETQYF
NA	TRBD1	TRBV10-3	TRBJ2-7	TGTGCCATCAGCGAACTGGGGACAGGGGGCGACGAGCAGTACTTC	CAISELGTGGDEQYF
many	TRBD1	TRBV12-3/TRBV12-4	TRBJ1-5	TGTGCCAGCAGCACAACAGGGGGCAATCAGCCCCAGCATTTT	CASSTTGGNQPQHF
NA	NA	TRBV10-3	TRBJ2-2	TGTGCCATCGGCGACGGGCCGAGCGGGGAGCTGTTTTTT	CAIGDGPSGELFF
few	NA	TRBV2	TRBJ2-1	TGTGCCAGCAGTTACACTACTTACAATGAGCAGTTCTTC	CASSYTTYNEQFF
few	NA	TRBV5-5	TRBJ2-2	TGTGCCAGCAGCTTGGGTCTCCACAGGGATAACACCGGGGAGCTGTTTTTT	CASSLGLHRDNTGELFF
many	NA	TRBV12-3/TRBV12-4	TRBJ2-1	TGTGCCAGCAGTTTTGGGGAAGACGATGAGCAGTTCTTC	CASSFGEDDEQFF
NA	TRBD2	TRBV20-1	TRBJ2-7	TGCAGTGCTAGAGACATTAATCCGGTAGCGGGAGGCTTAGAGTACTTC	CSARDINPVAGGLEYF
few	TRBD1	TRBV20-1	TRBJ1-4	TGCAGTGCTCCGGACAGGGACCGGGAAAAACTGTTTTTT	CSAPDRDREKLFF
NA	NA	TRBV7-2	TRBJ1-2	TGTGCCAGCAGCTTCAAGAGGAGCTATGGCTACACCTTC	CASSFKRSYGYTF
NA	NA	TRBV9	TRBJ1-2	TGTGCCAGCAGCGTAGGTACAGGGAGCGGCTACACCTTC	CASSVGTGSGYTF
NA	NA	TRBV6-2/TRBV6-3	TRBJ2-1	TGTGCCAGCAGTTATACCCATGAGCAGTTCTTC	CASSYTHEQFF
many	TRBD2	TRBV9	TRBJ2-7	TGTGCCAGCAGCGTAGAGACTAGCCTGGACGAGCAGTACTTC	CASSVETSLDEQYF
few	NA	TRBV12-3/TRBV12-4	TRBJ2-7	TGTGCCAGCAGCCCCCTAGCGAACGAGCAGTACTTC	CASSPLANEQYF
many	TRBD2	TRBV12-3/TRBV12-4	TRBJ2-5	TGTGCCAGCAGTTTAGCTCTAGCGGGAGCTCGTGAGACCCAGTACTTC	CASSLALAGARETQYF
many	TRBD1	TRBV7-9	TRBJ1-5	TGTGCCAGCATAGGGACAGGGAATCAGCCCCAGCATTTT	CASIGTGNQPQHF
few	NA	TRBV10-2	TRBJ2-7	TGCGCCAGCAGTGAGTACGATAGCTACGAGCAGTACTTC	CASSEYDSYEQYF
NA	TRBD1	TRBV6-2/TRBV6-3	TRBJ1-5	TGTGCCAGCAGTTATTCGGACAGGGGCGGAAGCAATCAGCCCCAGCATTTT	CASSYSDRGGSNQPQHF
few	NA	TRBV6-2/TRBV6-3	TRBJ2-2	TGTGCCAGCAGTTTCAACAGGGAGGACACCGGGGAGCTGTTTTTT	CASSFNREDTGELFF
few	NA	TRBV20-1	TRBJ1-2	TGCAGTGCTAGAGAAGGCCCTAACTATGGCTACACCTTC	CSAREGPNYGYTF
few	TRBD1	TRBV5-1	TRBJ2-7	TGCGCCAGCAGCCCCACGTTGCGACAGGGTAGCTCCTACGAGCAGTACTTC	CASSPTLRQGSSYEQYF
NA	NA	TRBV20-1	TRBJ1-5	TGCAGTGCTAGAGGAATAAGGGGCAATCAGCCCCAGCATTTT	CSARGIRGNQPQHF
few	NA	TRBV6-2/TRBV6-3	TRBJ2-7	TGTGCCAGCAGTCCCTTCAGAGGGGCTAGCGCGTCCTACGAGCAGTACTTC	CASSPFRGASASYEQYF
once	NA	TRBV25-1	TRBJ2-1	TGTGCCAGCAGCGGAGGGCAGATCAATGAGCAGTTCTTC	CASSGGQINEQFF
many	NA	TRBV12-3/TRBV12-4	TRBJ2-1	TGTGCCAGCAGAGGAGGCGGGTTTAAAGTCTCCTACAATGAGCAGTTCTTC	CASRGGGFKVSYNEQFF
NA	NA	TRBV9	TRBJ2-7	TGTGCCAGCAGCCCAAACGGGGACCCTGCCTACGAGCAGTACTTC	CASSPNGDPAYEQYF
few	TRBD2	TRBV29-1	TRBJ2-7	TGCAGCGTCGCCGGCGGGGGCGAGCAGTACTTC	CSVAGGGEQYF
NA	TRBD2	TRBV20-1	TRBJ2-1	TGCAGTGCCTGGACTAGCGGGCCGGCCTACAATGAGCAGTTCTTC	CSAWTSGPAYNEQFF
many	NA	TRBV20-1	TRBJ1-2	TGCAGTGCTAGAGGGACAGCAATCTTGAGTGGCTACACCTTC	CSARGTAILSGYTF
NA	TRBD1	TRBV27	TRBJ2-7	TGTGCCAGCAGTCCGACAGGGATAGGCGAGCAGTACTTC	CASSPTGIGEQYF
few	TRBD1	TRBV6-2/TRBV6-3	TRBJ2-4	TGTGCCAGCAGTTCCACAGGGGGGAAAAACATTCAGTACTTC	CASSSTGGKNIQYF
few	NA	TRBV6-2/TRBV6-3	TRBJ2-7	TGTGCCAGCAGTCACTACGTTGACTACGAGCAGTACTTC	CASSHYVDYEQYF
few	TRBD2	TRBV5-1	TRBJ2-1	TGCGCCAGCAGCTTGGCCCCGACTAGCGGGAGAAATGAGCAGTTCTTC	CASSLAPTSGRNEQFF
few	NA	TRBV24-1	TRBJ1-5	TGTGCCACCAGCCCCGGGGGGGATCAGCCCCAGCATTTT	CATSPGGDQPQHF
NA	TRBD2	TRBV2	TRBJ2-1	TGTGCCAGCAAAAGCGGGAGTCACAATGAGCAGTTCTTC	CASKSGSHNEQFF
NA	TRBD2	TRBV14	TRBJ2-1	TGTGCCAGCAGCCCACCCACCGGGACTAGCGGATACAATGAGCAGTTCTTC	CASSPPTGTSGYNEQFF
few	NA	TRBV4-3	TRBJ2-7	TGCGCCAGCAGCCAAGCCGACGGGGGTACCTACGAGCAGTACTTC	CASSQADGGTYEQYF
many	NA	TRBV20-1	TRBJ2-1	TGCAGTGCCGAGTCTGGCAGTGGGAGTTTGAATGAGCAGTTCTTC	CSAESGSGSLNEQFF
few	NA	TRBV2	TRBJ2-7	TGTGCCAGCAGACGGAGTGGGCTGCTCTACGAGCAGTACTTC	CASRRSGLLYEQYF
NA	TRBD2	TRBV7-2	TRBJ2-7	TGTGCCAGCAGCTCTCTAGCGGGGGGGGTCTACGAGCAGTACTTC	CASSSLAGGVYEQYF
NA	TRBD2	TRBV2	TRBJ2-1	TGTGCCACCCGTCGGACTAGCGGGGAATACAATGAGCAGTTCTTC	CATRRTSGEYNEQFF
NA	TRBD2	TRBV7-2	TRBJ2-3	TGTGCCAGTAGGACTAGCGGGGGGGGATATACGCAGTATTTT	CASRTSGGGYTQYF
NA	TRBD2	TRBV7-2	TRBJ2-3	TGTGCCAGCAGCCTACTTAGCGGGGGGCCCACAGATACGCAGTATTTT	CASSLLSGGPTDTQYF
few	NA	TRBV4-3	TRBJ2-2	TGCGCCAGCAGCCGAGGGGGTGACACCGGGGAGCTGTTTTTT	CASSRGGDTGELFF
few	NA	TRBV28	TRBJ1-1	TGTGCCAGCAGTTTGGCGGGGGGAGCTTTCTTT	CASSLAGGAFF
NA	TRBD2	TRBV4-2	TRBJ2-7	TGTGCCAGCAGCCAAGAGAGGACTAGCGGACCTAGGATGAGGTTC	CASSQERTSGPRMRF
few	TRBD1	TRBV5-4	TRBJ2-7	TGTGCCAGCAGCTTGGGGGGGACAGGGATCGACGAGCAGTACTTC	CASSLGGTGIDEQYF
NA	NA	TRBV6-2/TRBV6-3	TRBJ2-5	TGTGCCAGCAGTTCGACGGACAGTCGCAGGACCCAGTACTTC	CASSSTDSRRTQYF
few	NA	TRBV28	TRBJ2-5	TGTGCCAGCAGTTTAGTTGGGGGGACCCAAGAGACCCAGTACTTC	CASSLVGGTQETQYF
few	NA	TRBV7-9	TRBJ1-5	TGTGCCAGCAGCCCTGGACAGAAGCCCCAGCATTTT	CASSPGQKPQHF